These T cell receptor beta chains were read from a single sample in a study of CD8+ T cells in alopecia areata. Sequencing used immunoSEQ multiplex PCR; TCRdb keeps in-frame clones, though not all of them. Of roughly 120,000 clones listed, over 60% were seen once; the top ten hold roughly 3.1%. The specimen sequenced was CD4+ T cells sorted from blood. Every receptor here comes from a human donor in good health. Each CDR3 is given with its conserved first and last residue. Each record gives: CDR3 DNA, CDR3 protein, V gene, clone size, J gene, D gene. A D gene is named only where the DNA matches it firmly. Size is stated for part of the rows, as once, few or many counts, or as a class when the clone is expanded.

CDR3 DNA: TGTGCCTGGAGTGACAGGGGATCACCCCTCCACTTT; CDR3 protein: CAWSDRGSPLHF; V gene: TRBV30; clone size: NA; J gene: TRBJ1-6; D gene: TRBD1
CDR3 DNA: TGTGCCAGCAATCGAGCGCTGGACTATGGCTACACCTTC; CDR3 protein: CASNRALDYGYTF; V gene: TRBV5-4; clone size: NA; J gene: TRBJ1-2; D gene: NA
CDR3 DNA: TGTGCCAGCAGCCCAGCCCCTAGCGGGGGTAACACAGATACGCAGTATTTT; CDR3 protein: CASSPAPSGGNTDTQYF; V gene: TRBV5-4; clone size: NA; J gene: TRBJ2-3; D gene: TRBD2
CDR3 DNA: TGCGCCAGCAGCTTGGCCGGGGCAGGCCAGATTCCCGGGGAGCTGTTTTTT; CDR3 protein: CASSLAGAGQIPGELFF; V gene: TRBV5-1; clone size: NA; J gene: TRBJ2-2; D gene: NA
CDR3 DNA: TGTGCCAGCAGCGGTCGGTCCGGGGATGAGCAGTTCTTC; CDR3 protein: CASSGRSGDEQFF; V gene: TRBV7-2; clone size: NA; J gene: TRBJ2-1; D gene: NA
CDR3 DNA: TGTGCGTCCAAGGGACAGGACGGAAATGGCTACACCTTC; CDR3 protein: CASKGQDGNGYTF; V gene: TRBV29-1; clone size: NA; J gene: TRBJ1-2; D gene: TRBD1
CDR3 DNA: TGTGCCAGCAGTCCTAGGGGTTCCTACGAGCAGTACTTC; CDR3 protein: CASSPRGSYEQYF; V gene: TRBV2; clone size: NA; J gene: TRBJ2-7; D gene: NA
CDR3 DNA: TGCAGCGCCTCCGGGACAAGCTCAGGGGCTTTCTTT; CDR3 protein: CSASGTSSGAFF; V gene: TRBV29-1; clone size: NA; J gene: TRBJ1-1; D gene: NA
CDR3 DNA: TGTGCCTGGAAACCAAGAATCGAACACTGGAATTCACCCCTCCACTTT; CDR3 protein: CAWKPRIEHWNSPLHF; V gene: TRBV30; clone size: NA; J gene: TRBJ1-6; D gene: NA
CDR3 DNA: TGTGCCAGCAGCCCTTCAGAGCCGGGGGCTTTATCCCAGCATTTT; CDR3 protein: CASSPSEPGALSQHF; V gene: TRBV4-2; clone size: NA; J gene: TRBJ1-5; D gene: NA
CDR3 DNA: TGCGCCAGCAGCTCAACTAGCGGCGGAGAGACCCAGTACTTC; CDR3 protein: CASSSTSGGETQYF; V gene: TRBV5-1; clone size: NA; J gene: TRBJ2-5; D gene: TRBD2
CDR3 DNA: TGTGCCAGCGGGAGGGGAAAGGGTCACAATGAGCAGTTCTTC; CDR3 protein: CASGRGKGHNEQFF; V gene: TRBV2; clone size: few; J gene: TRBJ2-1; D gene: TRBD2
CDR3 DNA: TGTGCCAGCAGCTTAGGACTAGCGGGGTACAATGAGCAGTTCTTC; CDR3 protein: CASSLGLAGYNEQFF; V gene: TRBV11-2; clone size: few; J gene: TRBJ2-1; D gene: TRBD2
CDR3 DNA: TGTGCCAGCAGCTTAGATGGAACAGCCGGAAAAGAGACCCAGTACTTC; CDR3 protein: CASSLDGTAGKETQYF; V gene: TRBV7-2; clone size: NA; J gene: TRBJ2-5; D gene: NA
CDR3 DNA: TGTGCCACCAGCAGAGATCAGGGGGAGACCCAGTACTTC; CDR3 protein: CATSRDQGETQYF; V gene: TRBV15; clone size: NA; J gene: TRBJ2-5; D gene: NA
CDR3 DNA: TGCAGCGCACGACAGCTAGCCAAAAACATTCAGTACTTC; CDR3 protein: CSARQLAKNIQYF; V gene: TRBV29-1; clone size: NA; J gene: TRBJ2-4; D gene: NA
CDR3 DNA: TGCAGCGTTGGGGGGCAGGCCTACACCGGGGAGCTGTTTTTT; CDR3 protein: CSVGGQAYTGELFF; V gene: TRBV29-1; clone size: NA; J gene: TRBJ2-2; D gene: NA
CDR3 DNA: TGTGCCAGCGGGGGGCAGCTAAACTATGGCTACACCTTC; CDR3 protein: CASGGQLNYGYTF; V gene: TRBV6-6; clone size: NA; J gene: TRBJ1-2; D gene: NA
CDR3 DNA: TGTGCCAGCTCTGGTGGGTCCGGGGCCAACGTCCTGACTTTC; CDR3 protein: CASSGGSGANVLTF; V gene: TRBV2; clone size: NA; J gene: TRBJ2-6; D gene: NA
CDR3 DNA: TGTGCCACCTCGCCCATTAGCAATCAGCCCCAGCATTTT; CDR3 protein: CATSPISNQPQHF; V gene: TRBV15; clone size: NA; J gene: TRBJ1-5; D gene: NA
CDR3 DNA: TGCGCCAGCAGCCACTCGGGGCCGGTAGGCAATCAGCCCCAGCATTTT; CDR3 protein: CASSHSGPVGNQPQHF; V gene: TRBV4-1; clone size: NA; J gene: TRBJ1-5; D gene: NA
CDR3 DNA: TGTGCCTGGAGTCTAAAGGACAGCTCAAATGAAAAACTGTTTTTT; CDR3 protein: CAWSLKDSSNEKLFF; V gene: TRBV30; clone size: NA; J gene: TRBJ1-4; D gene: NA
CDR3 DNA: TGTGCCAGTAGTCCCTGGGGGCTAGCGAACACCGGGGAGCTGTTTTTT; CDR3 protein: CASSPWGLANTGELFF; V gene: TRBV19; clone size: NA; J gene: TRBJ2-2; D gene: NA
CDR3 DNA: TGCGCCAGCAGCGTAGGGGAGTTTGGCAATCAGCCCCAGCATTTT; CDR3 protein: CASSVGEFGNQPQHF; V gene: TRBV5-1; clone size: NA; J gene: TRBJ1-5; D gene: NA
CDR3 DNA: TGTGCCTGGACCAAACCGGGGGTAGACTACGAGCAGTACTTC; CDR3 protein: CAWTKPGVDYEQYF; V gene: TRBV30; clone size: NA; J gene: TRBJ2-7; D gene: NA
CDR3 DNA: TGTGCCAGCAGTTACGAGAGGAAGACGGAGCAGTACTTC; CDR3 protein: CASSYERKTEQYF; V gene: TRBV6-5; clone size: NA; J gene: TRBJ2-7; D gene: NA